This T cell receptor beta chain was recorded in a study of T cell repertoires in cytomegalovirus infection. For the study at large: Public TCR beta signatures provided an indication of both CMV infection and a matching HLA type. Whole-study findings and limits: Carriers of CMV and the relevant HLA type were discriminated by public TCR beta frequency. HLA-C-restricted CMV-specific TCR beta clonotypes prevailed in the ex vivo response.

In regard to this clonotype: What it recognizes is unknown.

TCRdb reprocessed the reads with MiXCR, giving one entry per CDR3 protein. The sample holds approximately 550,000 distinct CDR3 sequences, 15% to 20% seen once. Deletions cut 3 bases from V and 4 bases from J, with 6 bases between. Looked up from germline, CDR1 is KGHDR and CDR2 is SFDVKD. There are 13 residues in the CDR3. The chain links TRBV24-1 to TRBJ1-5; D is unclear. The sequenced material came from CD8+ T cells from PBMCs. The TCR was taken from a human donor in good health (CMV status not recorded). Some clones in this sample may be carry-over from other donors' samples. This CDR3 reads CATSDAGNQPQHF. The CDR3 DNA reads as TGTGCCACCAGTGATGCGGGGAATCAGCCCCAGCATTTT.